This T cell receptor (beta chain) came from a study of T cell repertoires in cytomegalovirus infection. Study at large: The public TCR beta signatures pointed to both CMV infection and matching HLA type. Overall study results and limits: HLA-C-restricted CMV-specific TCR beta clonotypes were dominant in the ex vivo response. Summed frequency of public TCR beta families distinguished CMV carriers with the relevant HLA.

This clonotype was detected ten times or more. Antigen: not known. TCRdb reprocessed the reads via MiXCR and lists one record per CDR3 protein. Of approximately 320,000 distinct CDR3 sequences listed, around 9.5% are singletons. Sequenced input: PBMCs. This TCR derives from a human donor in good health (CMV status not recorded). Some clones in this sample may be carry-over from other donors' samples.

DNA for the CDR3: TGTGCCAGCAGCCGGCCCCGGTCAGAAGAGACCCAGTACTTC. Translated: CASSRPRSEETQYF. This chain uses TRBV7-2 with TRBJ2-5; unclear D gene. V gave up 5 bases and J gave up 3 bases, with 13 bases separating them. CDR1 is SGHTA, CDR2 FQGNSA, per germline. The CDR3 runs 14 residues.